Below, 3 T cell receptor beta chains from the same sample are listed, as sequenced in a study of human T cells and chemical hapten exposure (dated by TCRdb to about 2021). In light of the paper, this sample's time point label describes: pre-sensitization, week 0. The intended sense of this specimen's treatment or condition label: therapeutic diphenylcyclopropenone sensitization with weekly scalp DPC. Unfractionated whole blood was collected in Tempus Blood RNA tubes, and total RNA was extracted from that blood. The library was prepared using RACE. Data came from a NextSeq 500. The public sequencing data were trimmed at Q25 with fastp and processed into clonotypes with MiXCR by TCRdb, which kept only in-frame beta chains. A single entry per CDR3 protein holds the most common genes and DNA from its merged rows. Present in this sample are under 45,000 distinct CDR3 sequences, 10% of which were seen just once. The top ten clonotypes cover around a quarter of the sample.

Sequenced here: whole blood, sampled in connection with sensitization to the hapten diphenylcyclopropenone (DPC). These receptors all stem from a middle-aged man with alopecia areata. Some clones in this sample may be carry-over from other donors' samples.

This chain connects TRBV28 to TRBJ2-1; D possibly corresponds to TRBD2 (5 bases). V gave up 7 bases and J gave up 3 bases, with 22 bases separating them. CDR1 is MDHEN, CDR2 SYDVKM, per germline. This CDR3 has 17 amino acids. The CDR3 protein is CASTKSLTRPYYNEQFF. CDR3 nucleotide sequence: TGTGCCAGCACCAAATCCCTTACTAGACCCTACTACAATGAGCAGTTCTTC.

This clonotype has ten or more counts. The gene calls are TRBV7-2 and TRBJ2-6, with unresolved D. V was trimmed by 7 bases and J by 0 bases, leaving 13 bases between them. The germline V gene encodes CDR1 SGHTA and CDR2 FQGNSA. The CDR3 has 16 amino acids. For the CDR3, the DNA is TGTGCCAGCACCCCGCCCAACCGCTCTGGGGCCAACGTCCTGACTTTC. Amino acids: CASTPPNRSGANVLTF.

This clonotype was seen at least ten times. The chain has TRBV13 and TRBJ2-1; 10 nucleotides match TRBD2. The germline gives CDR1 PRHDT, CDR2 FYEKMQ (reference sequence). The V gene end was trimmed by 5 bases and the J gene end by 4 bases; junction bases not matched to a gene: 8. The CDR3 contains 16 residues. The CDR3 region has the DNA TGTGCCAGCAGCCCGCCAGCTAGCGGGAGTTACAATGAGCAGTTCTTC. Protein: CASSPPASGSYNEQFF.